The entry below gives a single T cell receptor (beta chain) sequence along with its context. Its target is unknown. The data were obtained in a study of cytomegalovirus exposure and HLA in healthy donors. Study information: There were fewer than 130 million unique TCR beta sequences, drawn from about 200 million T cells, in an earlier analysis.

The study ran its PCR with 60 Vbeta and 13 Jbeta primers. Profiling relied on immunoSEQ multiplex PCR, and the TCRdb table lists in-frame clones only, not all of them. The data hold some 130,000 clones, with roughly 80% observed a single time. Study-wide results and limits: In an earlier analysis, productive rearrangement rates for most beta V segments clustered near 87% or 30%. It is likely that the observed cluster of highly shared sequence variants was a sequencing artifact.

The germline V gene encodes CDR1 MNHEY and CDR2 SMNVEV (reference sequence). The V and J ends lost 2 bases and 1 base respectively, with 8 bases between them. The CDR3 sequence is 15 residues long. The sequencing input was PBMCs. This rearrangement joins TRBV27 to TRBJ2-2; D might be TRBD1 (5 bases). This sequence originates from a boy under 18 in good health and CMV-seronegative. The CDR3 reads CASSLGAQNTGELFF. The CDR3 DNA is TGTGCCAGCAGTTTAGGGGCCCAGAACACCGGGGAGCTGTTTTTT.